A selection of T cell receptor beta chains follows, all from one sample in a study of memory CD4+ T cells and cytomegalovirus serostatus. Method: immunoSEQ multiplex PCR; TCRdb's copy keeps in-frame clones and lacks some. This table holds about 52,000 clones, about 78% found once. The specimen sequenced was memory CD4+ T cells from blood. Receptors originate from an adult in good health and CMV-seronegative. Both conserved end residues are part of each CDR3. The D gene is left open where the match is weak. Where a row states a size, it is once, few, many or the class of an expanded clone; other rows omit it.

>TRBJ2-1|few|-|TRBV7-8
TGTGCCAGCAGCTTAGGGTCCCGGGCTGGATGGAATGAGCAGTTCTTC
CASSLGSRAGWNEQFF
>TRBJ1-1|-|TRBD1|TRBV11-2
TGTGCCAGCAGCTTAAACAGGGGGAACACTGAAGCTTTCTTT
CASSLNRGNTEAFF
>TRBJ2-2|-|TRBD1|TRBV5-1
TGCGCCAGCAGCTCGACAGGGGTCGGCGGGGAGCTGTTTTTT
CASSSTGVGGELFF
>TRBJ2-5|-|TRBD1|TRBV11-2
TGTGCCAGCAGCTTTCAGGGGGCAGAAAAGACCCAGTACTTC
CASSFQGAEKTQYF
>TRBJ2-2|-|-|TRBV7-9
TGTGCCAGCAGCACCGACGGAGGATGGACAGAGGGCGGGGAGCTGTTTTTT
CASSTDGGWTEGGELFF
>TRBJ1-3|-|-|TRBV11-2
TGTGCCAGCAGCTTAGTTTTGGGAAACACCATATATTTT
CASSLVLGNTIYF
>TRBJ2-2|-|TRBD2|TRBV7-6
TGTGCCAGCAGCTTCATAGCGGGGGCCAACACCGGGGAGCTGTTTTTT
CASSFIAGANTGELFF
>TRBJ1-6|-|-|TRBV9
TGTGCCAGCAGGCCGGGACTGAGCTCCTATAATTCACCCCTCCACTTT
CASRPGLSSYNSPLHF
>TRBJ1-6|-|-|TRBV6-4
TGTGCCAGCAGTGAAACCTATAATTCACCCCTCCACTTT
CASSETYNSPLHF
>TRBJ2-5|-|-|TRBV2
TGTGCCAGCAGTGAAGGGGGTGGGGAAGAGACCCAGTACTTC
CASSEGGGEETQYF
>TRBJ1-5|-|-|TRBV15
TGTGCCACCAGCCAGGACCCTTACCAGCCCCAGCATTTT
CATSQDPYQPQHF
>TRBJ1-1|-|-|TRBV6-1
TGTGCCAGCAGAGCAGGGTCCACTGAAGCTTTCTTT
CASRAGSTEAFF
>TRBJ1-1|-|-|TRBV25-1
TGTGCCAGCAGTGGGACGAGGGCGATCCCCGAAGCTTTCTTT
CASSGTRAIPEAFF
>TRBJ1-4|-|TRBD1|TRBV27
TGTGCCAGCACCGCTCAGGGGGCTAATGAAAAACTGTTTTTT
CASTAQGANEKLFF
>TRBJ2-7|-|-|TRBV5-1
TGCGCCAGCAGCTTGGAGGACACCTCCTACGAGCAGTACTTC
CASSLEDTSYEQYF
>TRBJ2-6|-|-|TRBV27
TGTGCCAGCACCCGGCAGAAATGGGCCTCTGGGGCCAACGTCCTGACTTTC
CASTRQKWASGANVLTF
>TRBJ1-4|-|TRBD1|TRBV2
TGTGCCAGCAGACAGGGGGCGATGGAAAAACTGTTTTTT
CASRQGAMEKLFF
>TRBJ2-3|-|TRBD1|TRBV5-4
TGTGCCAGCAGCTTGGGGACAGGGGGGACAGATACGCAGTATTTT
CASSLGTGGTDTQYF
>TRBJ1-2|-|TRBD1|TRBV5-1
TGCGCCAGCAACACAGGGGAGCAGAGCTATGGCTACACCTTC
CASNTGEQSYGYTF
>TRBJ2-2|-|-|TRBV5-6
TGTGCCAGCAGCTCGGCAGGAGTGGGAAACACCGGGGAGCTGTTTTTT
CASSSAGVGNTGELFF
>TRBJ1-3|-|-|TRBV30
TGTGCCTTGCTTAGGGTAAATGGAAACACCATATATTTT
CALLRVNGNTIYF
>TRBJ1-5|-|-|TRBV5-5
TGTGCCAGCAGCTGGAGGGGGGCTCCCTTGCCCCAGCATTTT
CASSWRGAPLPQHF
>TRBJ2-2|-|TRBD1|TRBV15
TGTGCCACCAGCACCCGGTCGGGACAGGGGGCTTCCGGGGAGCTGTTTTTT
CATSTRSGQGASGELFF
>TRBJ1-1|-|-|TRBV5-6
TGTGCCAGCAGCCCATTATTTGGGGCCGGTAACACTGAAGCTTTCTTT
CASSPLFGAGNTEAFF
>TRBJ2-3|-|-|TRBV5-1
TGCGCCAGCAGCTTGGAAGGTGGAGATACGCAGTATTTT
CASSLEGGDTQYF
>TRBJ2-7|-|TRBD1|TRBV5-1
TGCGCCAGCAGCTCAACAGGGGCCCCCCTCGAGCAGTACTTC
CASSSTGAPLEQYF
>TRBJ1-2|-|-|TRBV6-5
TGTGCCAGCAGTTCCCCCAGTCGGGACTATGGCTACACCTTC
CASSSPSRDYGYTF
>TRBJ2-5|few|TRBD1|TRBV2
TGTGCCTCCCCCGGGGACAGGGGGCGAAGGGAGACCCAGTACTTC
CASPGDRGRRETQYF